This TCR beta chain came from a study of control samples from healthy donors and cancer patients. Assay: immunoSEQ multiplex PCR; the TCRdb copy retains only in-frame clones and omits some. The sample includes approximately 79,000 clones, approximately 89% of them seen just once. V lost 4 bases, J lost 5 bases, and 7 bases stayed unmatched. The CDR3 runs 14 residues. CDR1 and CDR2 from the germline V gene are KGHSH and LQKENI. This sequence was found in a man aged 45 to 65 in good health. Sequenced input: blood. V and J are TRBV18 and TRBJ1-2; 7 bases are shared with TRBD1. The CDR3 DNA follows: TGTGCCAGCTCACTGGACAGGTCAGCTTATGGCTACACCTTC. It specifies CASSLDRSAYGYTF.